Each of the 27 T cell receptor beta chains below was sequenced from the same sample in a study of Ad26.COV2.S vaccination and SARS-CoV-2 variants. Measured with immunoSEQ multiplex PCR; TCRdb has only the in-frame clones, and not every one. The top ten clones hold 1.9% of a sample with about 320,000 clones, about 86% of them seen once. Treatment given: around 19 received Ad26.COV2.S at low or high dose, single or two shots; roughly five received placebo; per-sample allocation not given. Each sample was drawn 63 days after the first injection (of vaccine or placebo). The sequences come from peripheral blood, collected in a trial of Ad26.COV2.S vaccine versus placebo. The receptors were sampled from a person aged 18-65 years who received the Ad26.COV2.S COVID-19 vaccine or a placebo.

This chain's CDR3 is CASSTPMRRDSYEQYF. In nucleotides, the CDR3 is TGTGCCAGCAGCACACCAATGCGGAGGGATTCCTACGAGCAGTACTTC. The chain carries TRBV6-2 or TRBV6-3 and TRBJ2-7; a possible D gene is TRBD2 (6 bases). Germline CDR1 and CDR2: MNHEY and SVGEGT. CDR3 size: 16 residues. V was pared by 6 bases and J by 1 base, with 19 bases between.

The chain is built from TRBV19 and TRBJ1-2; 7 bases map to TRBD1. Unmatched junction bases numbered 15, after V lost 4 bases and J lost 7 bases. The CDR3 runs 16 residues. CDR1 and CDR2 (germline): LNHDA, SQIVND (reference sequence). The CDR3 region has the DNA TGTGCCAGTAGTAAGGCCCCCGGGACAGATACCACTGGCTACACCTTC. Translating gives CASSKAPGTDTTGYTF.

This clone was observed once. This rearrangement joins TRBV3-1 (or the pseudogene TRBV3-2) to TRBJ1-4, with 8 bases fitting TRBD1. This CDR3 is built from 17 residues. The V and J ends lost 4 bases and 10 bases, in that order; junction bases with no gene match: 17. CDR1 LGHDT and CDR2 YNNKEL come from the germline V gene (reference sequence). Here the CDR3 DNA reads TGTGCCAGCAGCCGGCAGGGGGCGCGTAGGGGCGGGGGAAAACTGTTTTTT. It yields the protein CASSRQGARRGGGKLFF.

The chain is built from TRBV4-1 and TRBJ2-7, with D perhaps TRBD1 or TRBD2 (7 bases each). There are 15 residues in the CDR3. The ends were cut back, 1 base at V and 3 bases at J, with 13 bases in the middle. Per the germline V gene, CDR1 is MGHRA and CDR2 is YSYEKL. The CDR3 DNA is TGCGCCAGCAGCCAAGGAGCGGGACAGCTCTACGAGCAGTACTTC. This translates into CASSQGAGQLYEQYF.

The V and J genes are TRBV4-3 and TRBJ2-3; 14 bases align to TRBD2. Germline values: CDR1 LGHNA, CDR2 YSLEER. This CDR3 region has 18 residues. V gave up 1 base and J gave up 1 base; unmatched junction bases: 4. The CDR3 is CASSQGGTSGGGTDTQYF. The CDR3 DNA reads TGCGCCAGCAGCCAAGGGGGGACTAGCGGGGGAGGCACAGATACGCAGTATTTT.

The gene calls are TRBV7-2 and TRBJ2-5, with D maybe TRBD2 (5 bases). V lost 4 bases and J 2 bases, leaving 8 bases between the germline ends. In germline, CDR1 is SGHTA, CDR2 FQGNSA. This CDR3 has 13 amino acids. CDR3 DNA sequence: TGTGCCAGCAGCTGGGGAGTACAAGAGACCCAGTACTTC. Translated: CASSWGVQETQYF. Drawing the rest from reference TRBV7-2 and TRBJ2-5, the complete variable domain is GAGVSQSPSNKVTEKGKDVELRCDPISGHTALYWYRQSLGQGLEFLIYFQGNSAPDKSGLPSDRFSAERTGGSVSTLTIQRTQQEDSAVYLCASSWGVQETQYFGPGTRLLVL.

V and J are TRBV6-2 or TRBV6-3 and TRBJ1-2; 7 bases agree with TRBD1. V shed 0 bases and J 2 bases; nucleotides not matched to a gene: 6. This CDR3 has 16 residues. CDR1 is MNHEY and CDR2 is SVGEGT in the germline V gene. CDR3 sequence: CASSYSIEDRNYGYTF. The CDR3 DNA reads TGTGCCAGCAGTTACTCGATAGAGGACAGGAACTATGGCTACACCTTC.

V usage is TRBV15 and J usage is TRBJ2-5; 10 bases line up with TRBD2. The germline gives CDR1 LNHNV, CDR2 YYDKDF (reference sequence). The CDR3 is 14 amino acids. The V gene end was trimmed by 8 bases and the J gene end by 5 bases; junction bases not matched to a gene: 8. The CDR3 reads CATGSSGGVETQYF. The CDR3 DNA reads TGTGCCACCGGGTCTAGCGGGGGTGTCGAGACCCAGTACTTC.

This rearrangement joins TRBV6-5 to TRBJ2-1; D assignment may be TRBD1 or TRBD2 (5 bases each). Germline CDR1 is MNHEY and CDR2 is SVGAGI. CDR3 length: 15 residues. V gave up 5 bases and J gave up 4 bases, with 15 bases separating them. In nucleotides, the CDR3 is TGTGCCAGCAGTCAGTCCGGGACCCCTTACAATGAGCAGTTCTTC. Translating gives CASSQSGTPYNEQFF.

The chain employs TRBV5-4 and TRBJ2-2; 11 bases are shared with TRBD2. After removal of 4 bases from V and 3 bases from J, the junction contained 5 bases not matched to a gene. The CDR3 length is 16 residues. CDR1 is SGHNT, CDR2 YYREEE, per germline (reference sequence). This CDR3 is CASSKIAGGHTGELFF. CDR3 coding DNA: TGTGCCAGCAGCAAAATAGCGGGGGGGCACACCGGGGAGCTGTTTTTT.

The rearrangement uses TRBV9 and TRBJ2-6; D is unclear. Between the trimmed V and J ends, which lost 0 bases and 0 bases, there was a span of 7 bases. Germline V gene sequence: CDR1 SGDLS, CDR2 YYNGEE. The CDR3 is made up of 16 amino acids. CDR3 protein: CASSVGLLSGANVLTF. In DNA form, the CDR3 reads TGTGCCAGCAGCGTAGGATTACTCTCTGGGGCCAACGTCCTGACTTTC.

The rearrangement links TRBV23-1 to TRBJ1-1; D uncertain. TRBV23-1 is an ORF for which the function is uncertain. V lost 4 bases and J lost 4, with 16 bases in between. CDR3 length: 15 residues. The CDR3 DNA follows: TGCGCCAGCAGTCCGAAGGCCTCACGGAGCACTGAAGCTTTCTTT. This codes for CASSPKASRSTEAFF.

The table lists this clone with a count of one. The chain links TRBV7-8 to TRBJ1-1; 7 nucleotides match TRBD1. V dropped 5 bases and J dropped 5; count of bases not matched to a gene: 5. Germline V gene lookup returns CDR1 SGHVS and CDR2 FQNEAQ. The length of the CDR3 is 13 residues. The CDR3: CASSPQGGTEAFF. The CDR3 nucleotides are TGTGCCAGCAGCCCTCAGGGGGGGACTGAAGCTTTCTTT.

The count of this clone is one. The DNA of the CDR3 is TGCAGTGCTAGTTCCCTAGAGACCCAGTACTTC. Encoded protein: CSASSLETQYF. The rearrangement uses TRBV20-1 and TRBJ2-5; D unclear. The CDR3 has 11 residues. Trimming cost V 3 bases and J 4 bases, with 6 bases left between them. Germline lookup yields CDR1 DFQATT and CDR2 SNEGSKA (reference sequence).

The gene calls are TRBV7-2 and TRBJ2-4, with D maybe TRBD1 (5 bases). Germline loops: CDR1 SGHTA, CDR2 FQGNSA. The V end lost 1 base, the J end lost 7 bases, and 14 bases lay between the germline ends. The CDR3 has 15 amino acids. The CDR3 loop is CASSLVEAGRNIQYF. CDR3 nucleotide sequence: TGTGCCAGCAGCTTAGTCGAAGCAGGGCGGAACATTCAGTACTTC. The variable domain in full, with the rest retrieved from reference TRBV7-2 and TRBJ2-4, is GAGVSQSPSNKVTEKGKDVELRCDPISGHTALYWYRQSLGQGLEFLIYFQGNSAPDKSGLPSDRFSAERTGGSVSTLTIQRTQQEDSAVYLCASSLVEAGRNIQYFGAGTRLSVL.

The genes are TRBV5-1 and TRBJ2-4, with 8 nucleotides matching TRBD1. J lost 12 bases, V lost 2 bases, and 4 bases had no gene match. Germline V gene data show CDR1 as SGHRS and CDR2 as YFSETQ. The CDR3 length is 12 residues. The DNA of the CDR3 is TGCGCCAGCAGCTTTCAGGGGGCGACTCAGTACTTC. It is translated as CASSFQGATQYF.

The gene calls are TRBV5-6 and TRBJ1-2; 7 bases match TRBD1. This CDR3 is 15 amino acids long. With V trimmed by 7 bases and J by 4 bases, 13 bases remained unmatched. Germline CDR1 reads SGHDT; CDR2 reads YYEEEE. The CDR3 DNA is TGTGCCAGCGGAGTACAGGGGTCTTCCCTCTATGGCTACACCTTC. This codes for CASGVQGSSLYGYTF.

This chain links TRBV11-3 with TRBJ2-2; the match to TRBD1 covers 9 bases. V lost 4 bases, J lost 7 bases, and 4 bases stayed unmatched. Germline V lookup: CDR1 SGHNT, CDR2 YENEEA. CDR3 length: 14 amino acids. CDR3 sequence reads: CASSSGQGIGELFF. As DNA, the CDR3 is TGTGCCAGCAGCTCGGGACAGGGTATCGGGGAGCTGTTTTTT.

This chain joins TRBV18 and TRBJ2-5; TRBD2 agrees at 9 bases. Germline CDR1 reads KGHSH; CDR2 reads LQKENI. V lost 3 bases to trimming and J lost 5 bases; unmatched junction nucleotides: 10. CDR3 length: 16 amino acids. This chain's CDR3 is CASSPAPVLAGETQYF. CDR3 coding DNA: TGTGCCAGCTCACCTGCACCGGTCCTAGCGGGGGAGACCCAGTACTTC.

This rearrangement joins TRBV4-3 to TRBJ1-1, with D uncertain. The CDR3 extends over 15 amino acids. Germline V lookup: CDR1 LGHNA, CDR2 YSLEER. Trimming left V 4 bases short and J 5 bases short, with 17 bases between. The CDR3 region has the DNA TGCGCCAGCAGCCCTAATCGGGGAGGGTGGACTGAAGCTTTCTTT. Its protein product is CASSPNRGGWTEAFF.

The rearrangement links TRBV11-2 to TRBJ2-5, with 8 bases lining up with TRBD2. The germline V gene has CDR1 SGHAT and CDR2 FQNNGV. V dropped 4 bases and J dropped 3; count of bases not matched to a gene: 10. This CDR3 is 16 amino acids long. The CDR3 sequence: CASSYPRGGTKETQYF. The CDR3, as DNA: TGTGCCAGCAGCTACCCTCGGGGGGGCACCAAAGAGACCCAGTACTTC. Together with reference TRBV11-2 and TRBJ2-5, the CDR3 gives the full variable domain: EAGVAQSPRYKIIEKRQSVAFWCNPISGHATLYWYQQILGQGPKLLIQFQNNGVVDDSQLPKDRFSAERLKGVDSTLKIQPAKLEDSAVYLCASSYPRGGTKETQYFGPGTRLLVL.

The V gene is TRBV21-1, the J gene TRBJ1-2; the D segment call TRBD1 is taken from the table without a DNA check. TRBV21-1 is tagged as a pseudogene. There are 13 residues in the CDR3. The CDR3 region is CASSDREKYGYTF. CDR3 bases: TGTGCCAGCAGCGACAGGGAAAAATATGGCTACACCTTC.

This clone was recorded once. The CDR3 reads CATSGSRGSGTEAFF. Written as DNA, the CDR3 is TGTGCCACCTCGGGCTCCAGGGGGTCGGGAACTGAAGCTTTCTTT. The gene calls are TRBV6-5 and TRBJ1-1; 7 nucleotides line up with TRBD1. Germline V gene sequence: CDR1 MNHEY, CDR2 SVGAGI. The CDR3 is 15 amino acids. Trimming removed 10 bases from V and 5 bases from J; junction bases left unmatched: 16.

This clone has just one count. The CDR3 spells CASRPTGGGYTF. The CDR3 DNA reads TGTGCCAGCAGACCCACAGGGGGTGGCTACACCTTC. The chain employs TRBV6-5 and TRBJ1-2, with 8 bases that match TRBD1. V shed 6 bases, J shed 7 bases, and the junction held 4 bases outside the gene matches. The CDR3 sequence is 12 residues long. The germline V gene has CDR1 MNHEY and CDR2 SVGAGI.

The chain is built from TRBV19 and TRBJ1-1; D is undetermined. CDR1 is LNHDA, CDR2 SQIVND, per germline (reference sequence). Trimming took off 2 bases at V and 5 bases at J, with 9 bases between the two ends. The CDR3 has 13 amino acids. The CDR3 DNA sequence: TGTGCCAGTAGTATAAGGGTTGGAACTGAAGCTTTCTTT. Residues: CASSIRVGTEAFF.

The J gene is TRBJ1-2, the V gene TRBV6-4; possibly TRBD1 for D (5 bases). CDR1 is MRHNA, CDR2 SNTAGT, per germline. The V and J ends lost 6 bases and 9 bases respectively, with 14 bases between them. This CDR3 contains 12 residues. The CDR3 region is CASRQGFYRYTF. CDR3 nucleotides: TGTGCCAGCAGGCAGGGTTTTTATCGCTACACCTTC.

The J gene is TRBJ2-7, the V gene TRBV10-3; D is undetermined. This CDR3 contains 16 residues. Germline V lookup: CDR1 ENHRY, CDR2 SYGVKD. V dropped 3 bases and J dropped 1 base, with 16 bases sitting between them. The CDR3 nucleotides read TGTGCCATCAGTGATGGGGTTCAGACCCCTTCCTACGAGCAGTACTTC. Its translation: CAISDGVQTPSYEQYF.